The source of this T cell receptor (beta chain) is a study of T cells expressing NK-cell markers. Study background: Seven sequenced donors out of eight were HCMV-seropositive, one seronegative.

In generating TCR beta cDNA, 5'RACE template switching with UMIs was used. TCRdb reprocessed the 5' RACE reads and stores each CDR3 protein as one record, lacking DNA. The sample is made up of about 450,000 distinct CDR3 sequences, and the top ten hold about 7.3% of it. Germline V CDR1 and CDR2: SGHRS, YFSETQ. The CDR3 runs 16 residues. The receptor was isolated from a woman between 18 and 70 years old in good health. This sequence joins TRBV5-1 and TRBJ2-1. The source material was blood T cells: a sorted CD56 or NKG2C T cell subset, CD4+ or CD8+ T cells, or bulk PBMC T cells (not recorded which). The CDR3 here is CASSLGAGNSYNEQFF. Drawing the rest from reference TRBV5-1 and TRBJ2-1, the complete variable domain is KAGVTQTPRYLIKTRGQQVTLSCSPISGHRSVSWYQQTPGQGLQFLFEYFSETQRNKGNFPGRFSGRQFSNSRSEMNVSTLELGDSALYLCASSLGAGNSYNEQFFGPGTRLTVL.